This T cell receptor beta chain was captured by sequencing in a study of blood T cell repertoires in COVID-19. V lost 5 bases to trimming and J lost 4 bases; unmatched junction nucleotides: 11. CDR3 length equals 18 residues. From germline, CDR1 is SGHNT and CDR2 YYREEE (reference sequence). Original data processing: From reference gene primer amplification, estimates of nucleated cell counts were derived. Clones were read by immunoSEQ multiplex PCR, and TCRdb kept only the in-frame ones, dropping some. The V and J calls and clone size are taken from that table; D and trimming were inferred from the DNA. The table records roughly 100,000 clones, 75% to 90% of them present only once.

Source material: peripheral blood. V and J are TRBV5-4 and TRBJ2-2, with TRBD2 matching 13 bases. The clonotype was recovered from a woman over 75 with acute or convalescent COVID-19. The CDR3 loop is CASRPGLAGDRGTGELFF. The CDR3 DNA sequence: TGTGCCAGCAGGCCAGGACTAGCGGGGGATCGGGGCACCGGGGAGCTGTTTTTT.